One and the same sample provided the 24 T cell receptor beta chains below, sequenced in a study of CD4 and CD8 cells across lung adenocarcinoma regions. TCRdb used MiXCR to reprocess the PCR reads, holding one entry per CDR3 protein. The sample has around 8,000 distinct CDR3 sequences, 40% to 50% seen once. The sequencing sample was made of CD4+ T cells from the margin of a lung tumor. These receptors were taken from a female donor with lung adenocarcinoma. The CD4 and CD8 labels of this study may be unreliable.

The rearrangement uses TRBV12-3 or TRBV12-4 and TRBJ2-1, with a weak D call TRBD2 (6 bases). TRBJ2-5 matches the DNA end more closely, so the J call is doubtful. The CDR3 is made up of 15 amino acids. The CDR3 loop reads CASSLYGTRQETQYF. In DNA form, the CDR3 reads TGTGCCAGCAGTTTATATGGGACTCGCCAAGAGACCCAGTACTTC.

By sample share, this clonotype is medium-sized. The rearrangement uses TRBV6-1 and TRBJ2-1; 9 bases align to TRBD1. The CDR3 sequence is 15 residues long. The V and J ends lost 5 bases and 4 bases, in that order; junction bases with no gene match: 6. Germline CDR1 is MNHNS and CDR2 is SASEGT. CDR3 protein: CASSRGQGWYNEQFF. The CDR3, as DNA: TGTGCCAGCAGTCGGGGACAGGGTTGGTACAATGAGCAGTTCTTC.

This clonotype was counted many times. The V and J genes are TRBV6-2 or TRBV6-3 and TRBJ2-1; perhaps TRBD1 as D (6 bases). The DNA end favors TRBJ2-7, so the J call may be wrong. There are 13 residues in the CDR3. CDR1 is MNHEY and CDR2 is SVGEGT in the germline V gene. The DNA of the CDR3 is TGTGCCAGCAGCCCGGGACACCACTACGAGCAGTACTTC. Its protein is CASSPGHHYEQYF.

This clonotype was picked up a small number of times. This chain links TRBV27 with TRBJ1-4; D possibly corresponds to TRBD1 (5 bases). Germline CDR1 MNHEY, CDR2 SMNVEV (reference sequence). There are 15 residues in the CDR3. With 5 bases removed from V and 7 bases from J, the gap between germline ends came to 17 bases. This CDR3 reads CASSRSGHLSEKLFF. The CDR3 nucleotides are TGTGCCAGCAGTAGATCAGGGCACTTGAGTGAAAAACTGTTTTTT.

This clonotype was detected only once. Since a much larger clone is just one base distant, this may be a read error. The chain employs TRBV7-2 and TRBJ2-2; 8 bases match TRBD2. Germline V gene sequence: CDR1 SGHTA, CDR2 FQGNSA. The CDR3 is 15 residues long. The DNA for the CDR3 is TGTGTCAGCAGCTTTGGGTCGGGAGGGCCCGGGGAGCTGTTTTTT. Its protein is CVSSFGSGGPGELFF.

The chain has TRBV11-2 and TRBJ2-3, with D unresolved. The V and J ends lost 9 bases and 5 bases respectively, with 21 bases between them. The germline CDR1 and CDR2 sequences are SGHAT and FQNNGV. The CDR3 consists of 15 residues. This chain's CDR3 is CARGPGRPGQDTQYF. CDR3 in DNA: TGTGCCAGGGGCCCCGGGCGCCCGGGCCAAGATACGCAGTATTTT.

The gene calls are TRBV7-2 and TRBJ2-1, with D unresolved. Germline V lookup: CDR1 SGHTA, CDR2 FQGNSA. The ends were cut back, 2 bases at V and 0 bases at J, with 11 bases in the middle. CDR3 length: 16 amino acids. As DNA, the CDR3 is TGTGCCAGCAGCTTATACGGGCCGAGCTCCTACAATGAGCAGTTCTTC. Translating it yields CASSLYGPSSYNEQFF.

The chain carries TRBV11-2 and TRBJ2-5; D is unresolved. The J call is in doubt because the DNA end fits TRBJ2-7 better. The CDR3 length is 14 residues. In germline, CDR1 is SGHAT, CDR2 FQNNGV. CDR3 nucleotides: TGTGCCAGCAGCTCCGGATACTCGTCGGGCGAGCAGTACTTC. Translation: CASSSGYSSGEQYF.

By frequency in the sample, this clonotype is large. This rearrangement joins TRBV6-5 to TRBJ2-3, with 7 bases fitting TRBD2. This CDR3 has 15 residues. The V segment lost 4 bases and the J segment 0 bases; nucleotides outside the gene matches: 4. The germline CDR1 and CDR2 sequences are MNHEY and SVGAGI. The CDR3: CASSSTSLSTDTQYF. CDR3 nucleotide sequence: TGTGCCAGCAGTTCGACTAGCCTTAGCACAGATACGCAGTATTTT.

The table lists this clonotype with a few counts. The CDR3, as DNA: TGTGCCAGCAGTTTATCAGGGGAGTTCTTTGGCTACACCTTC. This sequence encodes CASSLSGEFFGYTF. The rearrangement joins TRBV27 to TRBJ1-2; D is perhaps TRBD1 (5 bases). The CDR3 contains 14 residues. V was clipped by 0 bases and J by 7 bases, with 12 bases between them. Germline loops: CDR1 MNHEY, CDR2 SMNVEV (reference sequence).

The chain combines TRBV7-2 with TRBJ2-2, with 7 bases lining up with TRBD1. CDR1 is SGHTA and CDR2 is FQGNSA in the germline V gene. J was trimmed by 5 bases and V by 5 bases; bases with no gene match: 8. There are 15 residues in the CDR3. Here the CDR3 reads CASSPKGTVTGELFF. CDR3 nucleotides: TGTGCCAGCAGCCCGAAAGGGACAGTTACCGGGGAGCTGTTTTTT.

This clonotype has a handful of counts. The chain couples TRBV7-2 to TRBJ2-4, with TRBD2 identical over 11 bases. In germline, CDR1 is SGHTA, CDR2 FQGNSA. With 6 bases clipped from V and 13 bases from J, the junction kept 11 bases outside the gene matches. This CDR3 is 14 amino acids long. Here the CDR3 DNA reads TGTGCCAGCAGAATGGGACTAGCGGCAAATGAGCAGTACTTC. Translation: CASRMGLAANEQYF.

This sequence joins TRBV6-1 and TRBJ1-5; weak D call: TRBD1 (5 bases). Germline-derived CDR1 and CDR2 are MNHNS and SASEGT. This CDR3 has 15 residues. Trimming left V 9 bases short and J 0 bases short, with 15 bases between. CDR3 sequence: CASTIGTASNQPQHF. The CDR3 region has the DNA TGTGCCAGTACGATAGGGACTGCTAGCAATCAGCCCCAGCATTTT.

In DNA, the CDR3 is TGTGCCAGCAGCATCAGGGACGGTGGCTACACCTTC. Its translation is CASSIRDGGYTF. V is TRBV7-2 and J is TRBJ1-2, with a possible D match to TRBD1 (5 bases). V lost 5 bases and J 7 bases, leaving 11 bases between the germline ends. CDR3 length: 12 amino acids. Germline CDR1 is SGHTA and CDR2 is FQGNSA. Based on the CDR3 plus reference TRBV7-2 and TRBJ1-2, the full variable domain is GAGVSQSPSNKVTEKGKDVELRCDPISGHTALYWYRQSLGQGLEFLIYFQGNSAPDKSGLPSDRFSAERTGGSVSTLTIQRTQQEDSAVYLCASSIRDGGYTFGSGTRLTVV.

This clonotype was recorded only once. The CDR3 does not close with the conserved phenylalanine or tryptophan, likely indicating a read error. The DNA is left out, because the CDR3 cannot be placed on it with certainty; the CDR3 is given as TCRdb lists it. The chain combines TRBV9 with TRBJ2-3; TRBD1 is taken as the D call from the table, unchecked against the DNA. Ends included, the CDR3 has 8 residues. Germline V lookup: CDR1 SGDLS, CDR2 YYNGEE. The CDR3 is CRDRFHCV.

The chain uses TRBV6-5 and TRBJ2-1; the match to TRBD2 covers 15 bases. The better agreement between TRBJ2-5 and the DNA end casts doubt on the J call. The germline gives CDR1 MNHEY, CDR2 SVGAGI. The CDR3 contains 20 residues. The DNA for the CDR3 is TGTGCCAGCAGTTACCTCACCGGGACTAGCGGGAGGCGGACCCAAGAGACCCAGTACTTC. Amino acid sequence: CASSYLTGTSGRRTQETQYF.

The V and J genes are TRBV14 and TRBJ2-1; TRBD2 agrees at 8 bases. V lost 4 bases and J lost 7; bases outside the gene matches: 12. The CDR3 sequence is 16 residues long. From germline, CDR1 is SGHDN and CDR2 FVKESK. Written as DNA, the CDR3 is TGTGCCAGCAGCCTCGGCGGTAGCGGGACCCAAAATGAGCAGTTCTTC. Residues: CASSLGGSGTQNEQFF. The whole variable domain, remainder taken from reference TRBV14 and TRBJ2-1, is EAGVTQFPSHSVIEKGQTVTLRCDPISGHDNLYWYRRVMGKEIKFLLHFVKESKQDESGMPNNRFLAERTGGTYSTLKVQPAELEDSGVYFCASSLGGSGTQNEQFFGPGTRLTVL.

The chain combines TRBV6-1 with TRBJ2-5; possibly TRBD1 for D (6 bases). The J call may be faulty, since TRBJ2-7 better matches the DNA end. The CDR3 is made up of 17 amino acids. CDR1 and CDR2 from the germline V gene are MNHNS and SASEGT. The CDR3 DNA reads TGTGCCAGCAGTGAAGATGGGCTTAGGTATGGGGGCGACGAGCAGTACTTC. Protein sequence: CASSEDGLRYGGDEQYF.

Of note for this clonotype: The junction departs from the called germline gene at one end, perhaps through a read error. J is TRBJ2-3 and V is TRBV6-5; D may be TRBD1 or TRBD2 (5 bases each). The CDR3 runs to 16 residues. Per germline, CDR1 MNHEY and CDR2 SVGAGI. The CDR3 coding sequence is TGTGCCAGCAGTCACCCGGGGCTTGTGGGCACAGGTACGCAGTATTTT. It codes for CASSHPGLVGTGTQYF.

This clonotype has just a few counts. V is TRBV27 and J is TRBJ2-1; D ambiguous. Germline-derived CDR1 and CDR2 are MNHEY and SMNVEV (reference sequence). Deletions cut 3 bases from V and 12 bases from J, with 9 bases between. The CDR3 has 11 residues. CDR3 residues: CASSFGYWQFF. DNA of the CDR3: TGTGCCAGCAGTTTCGGGTATTGGCAGTTCTTC.

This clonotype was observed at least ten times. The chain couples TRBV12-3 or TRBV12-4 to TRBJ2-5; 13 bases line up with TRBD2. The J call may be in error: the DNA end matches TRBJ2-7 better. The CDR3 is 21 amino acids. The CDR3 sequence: CASSLGEKTSGRSPRASEQYF. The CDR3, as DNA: TGTGCCAGCAGTTTAGGAGAGAAGACTAGCGGGAGGTCCCCGCGGGCCAGCGAGCAGTACTTC.

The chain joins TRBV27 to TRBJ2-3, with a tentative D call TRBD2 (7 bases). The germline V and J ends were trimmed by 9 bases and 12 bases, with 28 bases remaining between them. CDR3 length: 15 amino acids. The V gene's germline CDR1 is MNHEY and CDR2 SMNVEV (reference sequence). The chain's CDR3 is CARKFAAGDTETQYF. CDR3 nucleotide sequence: TGTGCCAGGAAGTTCGCGGCGGGGGACACAGAGACCCAGTATTTT.

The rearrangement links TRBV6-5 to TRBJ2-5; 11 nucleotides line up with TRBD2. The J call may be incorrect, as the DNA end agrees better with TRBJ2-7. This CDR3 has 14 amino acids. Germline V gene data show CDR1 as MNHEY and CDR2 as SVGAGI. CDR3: CASSYGTSGYEQYF. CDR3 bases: TGTGCCAGCAGTTACGGGACTAGCGGCTACGAGCAGTACTTC.

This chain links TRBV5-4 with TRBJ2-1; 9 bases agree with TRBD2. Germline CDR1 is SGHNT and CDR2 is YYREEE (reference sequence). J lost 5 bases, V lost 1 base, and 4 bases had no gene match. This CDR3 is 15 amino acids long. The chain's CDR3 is CASSLIAGDNNEQFF. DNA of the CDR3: TGTGCCAGCAGCTTGATAGCGGGAGATAACAATGAGCAGTTCTTC.